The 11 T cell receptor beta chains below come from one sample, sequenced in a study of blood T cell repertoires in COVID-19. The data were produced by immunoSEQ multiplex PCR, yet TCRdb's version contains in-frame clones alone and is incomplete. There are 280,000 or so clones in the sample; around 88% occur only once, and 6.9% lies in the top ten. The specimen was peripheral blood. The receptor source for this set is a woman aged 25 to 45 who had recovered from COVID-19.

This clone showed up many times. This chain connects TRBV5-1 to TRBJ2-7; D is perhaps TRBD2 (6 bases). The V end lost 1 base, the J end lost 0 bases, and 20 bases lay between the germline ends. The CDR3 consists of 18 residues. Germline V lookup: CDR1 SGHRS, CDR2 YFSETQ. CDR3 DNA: TGCGCCAGCAGCTTGCCAAACCGACCGGGACTGCGCTCCTACGAGCAGTACTTC. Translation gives CASSLPNRPGLRSYEQYF.

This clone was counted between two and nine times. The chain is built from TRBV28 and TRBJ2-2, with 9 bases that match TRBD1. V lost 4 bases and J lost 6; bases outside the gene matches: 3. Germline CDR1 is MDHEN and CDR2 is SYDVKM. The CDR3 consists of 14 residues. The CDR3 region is CASSYRGRPGELFF. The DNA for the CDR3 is TGTGCCAGCAGTTACAGGGGGCGGCCCGGGGAGCTGTTTTTT.

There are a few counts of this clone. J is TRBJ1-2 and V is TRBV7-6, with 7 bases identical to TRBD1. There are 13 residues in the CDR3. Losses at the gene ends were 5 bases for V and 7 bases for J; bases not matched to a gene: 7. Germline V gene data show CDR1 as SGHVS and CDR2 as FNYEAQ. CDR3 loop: CASSRTGVGGYTF. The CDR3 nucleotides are TGTGCCAGCAGCCGTACAGGGGTAGGTGGCTACACCTTC.

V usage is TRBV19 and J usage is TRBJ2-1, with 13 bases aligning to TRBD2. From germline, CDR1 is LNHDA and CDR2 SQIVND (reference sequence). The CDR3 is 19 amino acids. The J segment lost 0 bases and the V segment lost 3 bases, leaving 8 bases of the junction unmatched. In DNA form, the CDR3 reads TGTGCCAGTAGTATGGGGACTAGCGGGATGGTCAGCTCCTACAATGAGCAGTTCTTC. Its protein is CASSMGTSGMVSSYNEQFF.

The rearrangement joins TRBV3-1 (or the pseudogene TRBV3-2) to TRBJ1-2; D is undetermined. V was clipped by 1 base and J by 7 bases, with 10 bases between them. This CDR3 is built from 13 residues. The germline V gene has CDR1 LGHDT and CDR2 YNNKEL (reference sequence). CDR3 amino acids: CASSQASHGGYTF. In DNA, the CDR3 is TGTGCCAGCAGCCAAGCCTCCCACGGTGGCTACACCTTC.

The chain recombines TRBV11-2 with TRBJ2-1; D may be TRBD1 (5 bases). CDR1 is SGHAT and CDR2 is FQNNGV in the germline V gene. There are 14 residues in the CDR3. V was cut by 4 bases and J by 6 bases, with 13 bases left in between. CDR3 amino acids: CASSSRRQGNEQFF. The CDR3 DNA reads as TGTGCCAGCAGCTCCCGTCGGCAGGGCAATGAGCAGTTCTTC.

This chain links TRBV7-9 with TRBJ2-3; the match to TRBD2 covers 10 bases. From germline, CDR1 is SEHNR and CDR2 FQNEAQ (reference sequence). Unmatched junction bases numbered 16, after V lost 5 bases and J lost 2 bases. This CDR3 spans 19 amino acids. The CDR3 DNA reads TGTGCCAGCAGCCGCTATTCTAGCGGGGGATCCGTCTTCACAGATACGCAGTATTTT. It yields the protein CASSRYSSGGSVFTDTQYF.

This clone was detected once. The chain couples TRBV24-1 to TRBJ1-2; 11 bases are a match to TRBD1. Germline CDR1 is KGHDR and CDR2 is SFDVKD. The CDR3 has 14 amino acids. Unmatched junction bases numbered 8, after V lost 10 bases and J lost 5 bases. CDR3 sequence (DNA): TGTGCCACTAGCAACCGGGACAGGGGGTATGGCTACACCTTC. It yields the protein CATSNRDRGYGYTF.

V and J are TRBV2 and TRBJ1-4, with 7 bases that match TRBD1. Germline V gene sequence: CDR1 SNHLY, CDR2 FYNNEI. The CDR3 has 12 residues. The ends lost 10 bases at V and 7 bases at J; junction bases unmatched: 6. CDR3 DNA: TGTGCCACCCGGGACAGTGGTGAAAAACTGTTTTTT. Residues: CATRDSGEKLFF.

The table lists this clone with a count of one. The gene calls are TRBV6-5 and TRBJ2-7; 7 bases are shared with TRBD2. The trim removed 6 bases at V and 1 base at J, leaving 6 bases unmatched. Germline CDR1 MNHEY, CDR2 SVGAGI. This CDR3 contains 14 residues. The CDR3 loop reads CASSKRGGSYEQYF. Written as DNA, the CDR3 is TGTGCCAGCAGCAAGCGGGGCGGTTCCTACGAGCAGTACTTC.

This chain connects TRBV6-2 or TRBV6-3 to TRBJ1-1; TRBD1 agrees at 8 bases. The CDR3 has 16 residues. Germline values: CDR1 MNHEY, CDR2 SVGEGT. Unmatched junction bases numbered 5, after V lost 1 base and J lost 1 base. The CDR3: CASSYLWDRRNTEAFF. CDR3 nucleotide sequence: TGTGCCAGCAGTTACTTATGGGACAGGCGGAACACTGAAGCTTTCTTT.